This TCR beta chain emerged from a study of T-cell memory formation after mild COVID-19. Study as a whole: TCR clusters were mostly confined to one donor each.

With regard to this clonotype: Its antigen is unknown.

Per the germline V gene, CDR1 is SGHTA and CDR2 is FQGNSA. Trimming took 5 bases from V and 2 from J; bases not matched to a gene: 13. CDR3 length: 18 residues. Study-wide findings and caveats: Contracting clones localized mainly to CM and EM when CD4+ and mainly to EMRA when CD8+. Nothing confirmed that second-wave clones peaking on day 37 were specific for SARS-CoV-2.

Libraries for TCRalpha and TCRbeta carried sample barcodes and unique molecular identifiers via 5'RACE. TCRdb redid the calling of the 5' RACE reads with MiXCR, one entry per CDR3 protein. The data contain some 320,000 distinct CDR3 sequences, about 16% of them seen just once; the ten biggest clones take up 20% to 25%. The rearrangement joins TRBV7-2 to TRBJ2-3, with 10 bases matching TRBD2. Material for sequencing was PBMCs or a T cell subset sorted from them (not recorded which). This receptor was obtained from a man aged 18 to 35 who had mild COVID-19 (a few samples of this study predate the infection). Cell type and time point are not known. CDR3 amino acids: CASSLRALAGLATDTQYF. The DNA for the CDR3 is TGTGCCAGCAGCCTAAGGGCACTAGCGGGGCTTGCCACAGATACGCAGTATTTT.